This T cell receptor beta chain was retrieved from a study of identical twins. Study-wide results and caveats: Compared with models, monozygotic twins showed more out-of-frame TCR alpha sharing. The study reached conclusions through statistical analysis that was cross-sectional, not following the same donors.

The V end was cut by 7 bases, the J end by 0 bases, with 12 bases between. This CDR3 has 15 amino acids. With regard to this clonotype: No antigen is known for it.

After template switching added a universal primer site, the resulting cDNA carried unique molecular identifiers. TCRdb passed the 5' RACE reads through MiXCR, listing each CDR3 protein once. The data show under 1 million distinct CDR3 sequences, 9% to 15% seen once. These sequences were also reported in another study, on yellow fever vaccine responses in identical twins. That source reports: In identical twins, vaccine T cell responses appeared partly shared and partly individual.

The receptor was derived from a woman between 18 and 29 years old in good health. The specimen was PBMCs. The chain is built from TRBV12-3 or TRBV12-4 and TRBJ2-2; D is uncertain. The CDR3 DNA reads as TGTGCCAGCAACTCTTTAGGGACGAACACCGGGGAGCTGTTTTTT. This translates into CASNSLGTNTGELFF.